Below are 3 T cell receptor beta chains sequenced from a single sample in a study of cytomegalovirus exposure and HLA in healthy donors. The method was immunoSEQ multiplex PCR; TCRdb's version includes in-frame clones alone and lacks a portion of them. The sample yields 75,000 to 90,000 clones, 90% to 95% seen once. Sequences were obtained from PBMCs. These receptors were obtained from a woman younger than 30 in good health and CMV-seronegative.

The chain combines TRBV28 with TRBJ1-5; 9 bases agree with TRBD1. This CDR3 is 20 amino acids long. Germline V gene sequence: CDR1 MDHEN, CDR2 SYDVKM. Trimming cost V 4 bases and J 0 bases; bases outside gene matches: 16. The CDR3, as DNA: TGTGCCAGCAGTTGGCGTTGGGGGACAGGGAGTTTAACTAGCAATCAGCCCCAGCATTTT. Protein product: CASSWRWGTGSLTSNQPQHF.

The chain employs TRBV5-6 and TRBJ2-2; D not certain. The ends were cut back, 4 bases at V and 2 bases at J, with 3 bases in the middle. Germline V lookup: CDR1 SGHDT, CDR2 YYEEEE. The CDR3 covers 12 residues. CDR3 sequence: CASSLNTGELFF. The CDR3 nucleotides are TGTGCCAGCAGCCTCAACACCGGGGAGCTGTTTTTT. Full variable domain (rest looked up from reference TRBV5-6 and TRBJ2-2): DAGVTQSPTHLIKTRGQQVTLRCSPKSGHDTVSWYQQALGQGPQFIFQYYEEEERQRGNFPDRFSGHQFPNYSSELNVNALLLGDSALYLCASSLNTGELFFGEGSRLTVL.

The chain carries TRBV4-2 and TRBJ2-3; 12 bases match TRBD2. The CDR3 length is 18 residues. The germline V gene encodes CDR1 LGHNA and CDR2 YNFKEQ. The V gene end was trimmed by 2 bases and the J gene end by 6 bases; junction bases not matched to a gene: 12. CDR3 amino acids: CASSQLSTSGGPSDTQYF. The CDR3 nucleotides read TGTGCCAGCAGCCAATTGTCAACTAGCGGGGGGCCCTCGGATACGCAGTATTTT.